One sample yielded the 24 T cell receptor beta chains listed below, sequenced in a study of T cells in women clearing cervical HPV infection. Measured with immunoSEQ multiplex PCR; TCRdb has only the in-frame clones, and not every one. The clone table shows some 40,000 clones, with the ten largest holding under 8.5%. The material sequenced was blood buffy coat. The receptor set was obtained from a woman between 18 and 70 years old with a cervical HPV16 infection that either progressed to CIN3+ or cleared (not recorded which).

The CDR3 bases that were read are TGCAGTGCTGGATTCGGACAGATCGGACTAGCGGGTATCTACGAG. This sequence encodes CSAGFGQIGLAGIYE. The CDR3 as a whole reads CSAGFGQIGLAGIYEQYF. The chain uses TRBV20-1 and TRBJ2-7; 11 nucleotides match TRBD2. The sequence runs out 3 residues before the end of the CDR3; the remainder is reconstructed from the germline J gene. J lost 3 bases, V lost 5 bases, and 18 bases had no gene match. Germline V gives CDR1 DFQATT, CDR2 SNEGSKA (reference sequence). The CDR3 covers 18 residues.

On this clone itself: The CDR3 end is not reached by the read, which stops 3 residues before it; the germline J gene fills it in. This chain links TRBV6-1 with TRBJ1-5, with 7 bases aligning to TRBD1. Trimming at V came to 6 bases and at J to 5 bases, leaving 10 bases not matched to a gene. Germline-derived CDR1 and CDR2 are MNHNS and SASEGT. This CDR3 contains 15 residues. The DNA read from the CDR3 is TGTGCCAGCAGAGAACGGACAGGCCCTTATCAGCCC. Protein: CASRERTGPYQP. The entire CDR3 is CASRERTGPYQPQHF.

With regard to this clone: With the read ending 3 residues before the CDR3 end, the germline J gene is used to fill in that end. V is TRBV19 and J is TRBJ1-1; tentatively, D is TRBD1 (6 bases). Germline-derived CDR1 and CDR2 are LNHDA and SQIVND (reference sequence). The CDR3 contains 11 residues. CDR3 region: CASMRGAEAFF. The sequenced CDR3 bases are TGTGCCAGTATGCGGGGGGCAGAA.

As regards this clone: From the germline J gene comes the end of the CDR3, since the read stops 3 residues before it. The chain recombines TRBV5-6 with TRBJ2-6; D gene uncertain. The CDR3 extends over 15 amino acids. Germline-derived CDR1 and CDR2 are SGHDT and YYEEEE. V was pared by 1 base and J by 0 bases, with 5 bases between. The CDR3 reads CASSLFSSGANVLTF. The part of the CDR3 DNA that was read is TGTGCCAGCAGCTTGTTCAGCTCTGGGGCCAACGTC.

Concerning this clone: The read terminates 3 residues before the CDR3 end, so the remaining end is supplied by the germline J gene. V is TRBV7-9 and J is TRBJ2-1; the D gene is possibly TRBD1 (6 bases). V gave up 6 bases and J gave up 0 bases, with 9 bases separating them. Germline CDR1 and CDR2: SEHNR and FQNEAQ (reference sequence). This CDR3 has 14 amino acids. The sequenced CDR3 bases are TGTGCCAGCAGTGCGACAGGCTCCTACAATGAG. Translating gives CASSATGSYNE. The entire CDR3 is CASSATGSYNEQFF.

As concerns this clone: With the read ending 3 residues before the CDR3 end, the germline J gene is used to fill in that end. The chain recombines TRBV19 with TRBJ1-2; 9 nucleotides agree with TRBD1. Germline CDR1 reads LNHDA; CDR2 reads SQIVND (reference sequence). The CDR3 consists of 14 residues. The sequenced CDR3 bases are TGTGCCAGTAGTTTGACAGGGGGGAGTCAGCCC. Encoded protein: CASSLTGGSQP. The whole CDR3 is CASSLTGGSQPYTF.

With respect to this clone: Coverage ceases 3 residues before the CDR3 finishes, and the germline J gene fills in the end. The chain combines TRBV11-2 with TRBJ1-2; maybe TRBD1 (6 bases). CDR1 and CDR2 (germline): SGHAT, FQNNGV. V was clipped by 1 base and J by 7 bases, with 10 bases between them. The CDR3 covers 13 residues. CDR3 in amino acids: CASSLAGVGGYTF. CDR3 DNA, as far as it was read: TGTGCCAGCAGCTTAGCAGGGGTTGGTGGC.

Note on this clone: Read data end 3 residues before the CDR3 end; the end is taken from the germline J gene. The chain links TRBV19 to TRBJ2-7; D not certain. The CDR3 sequence is 14 residues long. Germline values: CDR1 LNHDA, CDR2 SQIVND (reference sequence). Trimming removed 6 bases from V and 2 bases from J, with 14 bases in between. The sequenced CDR3 bases are TGTGCCAGTAGCACTCTCGACAAAACCTACGAG. The encoded protein is CASSTLDKTYE. The full CDR3 protein reads CASSTLDKTYEQYF.

Regarding this clone: The CDR3 end falls 3 residues outside the read, so it is completed with the germline J gene. The genes are TRBV5-1 and TRBJ1-2; 10 bases are shared with TRBD1. Germline values: CDR1 SGHRS, CDR2 YFSETQ. The trim removed 2 bases at V and 6 bases at J, leaving 4 bases unmatched. The CDR3 has 14 amino acids. Incomplete CDR3 DNA: TGCGCCAGCAGCTTACCGGGGACAGGGGATGGC. Protein: CASSLPGTGDG. The CDR3 as a whole reads CASSLPGTGDGYTF.

About this clone itself: The read terminates 3 residues before the CDR3 end, so the remaining end is supplied by the germline J gene. The J gene is TRBJ1-6, the V gene TRBV5-6; 7 bases are shared with TRBD1. There are 14 residues in the CDR3. With 5 bases clipped from V and 6 bases from J, the junction kept 5 bases outside the gene matches. The germline V gene has CDR1 SGHDT and CDR2 YYEEEE. The CDR3 here is CASSRQGVNSPLHF. The DNA read from the CDR3 is TGTGCCAGCAGTAGACAGGGTGTTAATTCACCC.

To note about this clone: With the read ending 3 residues before the CDR3 end, the germline J gene is used to fill in that end. This chain joins TRBV6-2 or TRBV6-3 and TRBJ2-2; D not resolved. V shed 5 bases and J shed 4 bases, with 14 bases lying between them. This CDR3 has 15 residues. Germline assignment: CDR1 MNHEY and CDR2 SVGEGT. The CDR3 is CASSNGSYTTGELFF. CDR3 DNA (partial): TGTGCCAGCAGTAACGGGTCCTATACCACCGGGGAG.

Comment on this clone: The read finishes 3 residues shy of the CDR3 end, and the germline J gene is used to complete it. The genes are TRBV5-6 and TRBJ2-3; 11 bases align to TRBD2. Germline trimming cut 4 bases from V and 4 bases from J; bases unmatched to any gene: 5. This CDR3 is built from 15 residues. Germline-derived CDR1 and CDR2 are SGHDT and YYEEEE. The covered CDR3 bases are TGTGCCAGCAGCACCGGGACTAGCGGTCCAGATACG. This gives the protein CASSTGTSGPDT. The complete CDR3 reads CASSTGTSGPDTQYF.

A remark on this clone: The read ends 3 residues shy of where the CDR3 ends; the end is completed using the germline J gene. The chain couples TRBV20-1 to TRBJ2-2, with D perhaps TRBD2 (6 bases). Germline CDR1 DFQATT, CDR2 SNEGSKA (reference sequence). Between the trimmed V and J ends, which lost 4 bases and 5 bases, there was a span of 8 bases. This CDR3 has 12 residues. The CDR3 loop is CSATGTTGELFF. CDR3 DNA (partial): TGCAGTGCTACAGGGACTACCGGGGAG.

About this clone itself: The read gets to within 3 residues of the CDR3 end, and the germline J gene fills in the rest. The chain recombines TRBV18 with TRBJ2-7; 7 nucleotides line up with TRBD1. The CDR3 extends over 16 amino acids. V was pared by 4 bases and J by 1 base, with 10 bases of the junction left unmatched. Germline CDR1 and CDR2: KGHSH and LQKENI. The sequenced part of the CDR3 DNA is TGTGCCAGCTCACAGGGGGCCTCCCTAGGTTCCTACGAG. Amino acid sequence: CASSQGASLGSYE. The CDR3 in full is CASSQGASLGSYEQYF.

Note on this clone: The read terminates 3 residues ahead of where the CDR3 ends, so the germline J gene completes it. V is TRBV5-4 and J is TRBJ2-5; TRBD2 aligns across 8 bases. The CDR3 runs to 16 residues. Germline lookup yields CDR1 SGHNT and CDR2 YYREEE (reference sequence). The junction had 6 bases not matched to a gene; V was cut back by 0 bases and J by 2 bases. The sequenced part of the CDR3 DNA is TGTGCCAGCAGCTTGGGCGGGGGGACCAGTCAAGAGACC. This encodes CASSLGGGTSQET. The whole CDR3 sequence is CASSLGGGTSQETQYF.

The CDR3 is CASSITSGANTGELFF. Incomplete CDR3 DNA: TGTGCCAGTAGTATAACTAGCGGGGCGAACACCGGGGAG. The chain has TRBV19 and TRBJ2-2; the match to TRBD2 covers 10 bases. Read sequence stops 3 residues before the CDR3 end, and the germline J gene provides the missing end. The CDR3 runs 16 residues. The V gene's germline CDR1 is LNHDA and CDR2 SQIVND (reference sequence). The J segment lost 0 bases and the V segment lost 2 bases, leaving 0 bases of the junction unmatched.

Remarks on this clone: Sequencing ends 3 residues short of the CDR3 end; the germline J gene provides the rest. V and J are TRBV19 and TRBJ2-2, with 11 bases that match TRBD1. CDR1 and CDR2 (germline): LNHDA, SQIVND (reference sequence). The CDR3 spans 16 residues. CDR3 DNA (partial): TGTGCCAGTAGTATCTCTGGGACAGGGGGGGAGTCACCG. Amino acids: CASSISGTGGESP. The CDR3 in its entirety is CASSISGTGGESPLFF.

Turning to this clone: Read sequence stops 3 residues before the CDR3 end, and the germline J gene provides the missing end. The chain links TRBV7-6 to TRBJ1-2; 10 bases agree with TRBD1. Germline CDR1 and CDR2: SGHVS and FNYEAQ. The CDR3 totals 18 residues. This chain's CDR3 is CASSLGGRQGARSYDYTF. The sequenced CDR3 bases are TGTGCCAGCAGCTTAGGGGGCCGACAGGGGGCGCGTTCCTACGAC.

Notes on this clone: The CDR3 end lies 3 residues beyond the end of the read and is filled in from the germline J gene. J is TRBJ2-1 and V is TRBV2, with 12 bases that match TRBD2. The CDR3 extends over 15 amino acids. The J segment lost 4 bases and the V segment lost 7 bases, leaving 5 bases of the junction unmatched. Germline V gives CDR1 SNHLY, CDR2 FYNNEI. The CDR3 loop is CASTGTSGPYNEQFF. Incomplete CDR3 DNA: TGTGCCAGCACCGGGACTAGCGGGCCATACAATGAG.

Points on this clone: The CDR3 extends 3 residues past the end of the read, so its final part is completed from the germline J gene. The V gene is TRBV29-1, the J gene TRBJ2-7; no clear D. V was trimmed by 4 bases and J by 1 base, leaving 8 bases between them. From germline, CDR1 is SQVTM and CDR2 ANQGSEA. The CDR3 is 12 amino acids. Incomplete CDR3 DNA: TGCAGCGTTGCTGACGGGTCCTACGAG. It codes for CSVADGSYE. The whole CDR3 region reads CSVADGSYEQYF.

Regarding this clone: The observed sequence ends 3 residues before the CDR3 terminus, with the missing tail filled in from the germline J gene. This chain links TRBV5-1 with TRBJ1-6; 8 bases are shared with TRBD1. Germline loops: CDR1 SGHRS, CDR2 YFSETQ. This CDR3 is 15 amino acids long. The CDR3 DNA, read in part, is TGCGCCAGCAGCGACACCGGACAGGGAGTTGACCCC. Protein sequence: CASSDTGQGVDP. In full, the CDR3 is CASSDTGQGVDPLHF.

Notes on this clone: The read comes to an end 3 residues before the CDR3 does, leaving the germline J gene to fill in the end. This chain connects TRBV7-9 to TRBJ1-2; maybe TRBD1 (6 bases). The germline gives CDR1 SEHNR, CDR2 FQNEAQ (reference sequence). CDR3 length equals 14 residues. The V end was cut by 3 bases, the J end by 4 bases, with 12 bases between. The CDR3 here is CASSFFGQLYGYTF. CDR3 DNA, as far as it was read: TGTGCCAGCAGCTTCTTCGGACAGCTCTATGGC.

CDR3 sequence reads: CASSYRPGNQPQHF. CDR3 DNA (partial): TGTGCCAGCAGTTACCGGCCAGGAAATCAGCCC. The chain has TRBV6-2 or TRBV6-3 and TRBJ1-5; the D is unclear. The read ends 3 residues early relative to the CDR3; the germline J gene fills the gap. Trimming pared 2 bases from V and 4 bases from J, leaving 9 bases between. Germline V gene lookup returns CDR1 MNHEY and CDR2 SVGEGT. The CDR3 is 14 amino acids.

A word on this clone: The DNA ends 3 residues before the CDR3 does, and the rest of the CDR3 is filled in from the germline J gene. V and J are TRBV2 and TRBJ1-1; D is undetermined. The CDR3 covers 14 residues. Between the trimmed V and J ends, which lost 11 bases and 5 bases, there was a span of 21 bases. Germline V gives CDR1 SNHLY, CDR2 FYNNEI. Partial CDR3 DNA: TGTGCCTGCGGGCGATCGGTGGAAGGAACTGAA. Translation: CACGRSVEGTE. In full, the CDR3 is CACGRSVEGTEAFF.